This T cell receptor (beta chain) was sequenced in a study of cytomegalovirus exposure and HLA in healthy donors. The overall study: The roughly 100 million unique TCR beta sequences, from about 170 million T cells, were found by an earlier analysis. General study points: Follow-up analysis seemed to connect common viral pathogens with several of the most significant clusters identified.

The PCR used 60 Vbeta and 13 Jbeta primers. Here immunoSEQ multiplex PCR was the method, and the copy in TCRdb shows in-frame clones only, minus some. The table lists about 90,000 clones, around 70% of them singletons. CDR1 and CDR2 from the germline V gene are MDHEN and SYDVKM. The CDR3 loop spans 13 amino acids. Trimming cost V 2 bases and J 5 bases; bases outside gene matches: 0. To note about this clone: Its matching antigen is unknown.

What was sequenced was PBMCs. This receptor was obtained from a man aged 25-45 years in good health and CMV-seropositive. J is TRBJ2-7 and V is TRBV28, with 10 bases matching TRBD1. CDR3 DNA sequence: TGTGCCAGCAGTTTAGGACAGGGGGACGAGCAGTACTTC. It translates to CASSLGQGDEQYF.